The text below deals with one TCR beta chain. The data belong to a study of control samples from healthy donors and cancer patients. Sequencing was performed with immunoSEQ multiplex PCR; in TCRdb, only in-frame clones are kept and a portion is missing. The sample has 130,000 or so clones, roughly 94% seen once. Trimming left V 4 bases short and J 2 bases short, with 19 bases between. CDR3 length: 17 residues. Germline CDR1 LNHDA, CDR2 SQIVND (reference sequence). The chain joins TRBV19 to TRBJ2-3, with D possibly matching TRBD2 (6 bases). This sequence was found in a man aged 35 to 55 in good health. The sequenced sample consisted of blood. The CDR3 DNA follows: TGTGCCAGTAGTACCAATGGGGATAGCGGACCCACAGATACGCAGTATTTT. Its protein is CASSTNGDSGPTDTQYF.